This entry lists 16 T cell receptor beta chains sequenced from one sample in a study of cytomegalovirus exposure and HLA in healthy donors. 60 Vbeta and 13 Jbeta primers were used in PCR. Using immunoSEQ multiplex PCR, the repertoire was profiled, and TCRdb retains in-frame clones only, with some absent. The sample yields approximately 150,000 clones, around 67% seen once. Sequencing was carried out using PBMCs. These receptors all stem from a woman aged 18-29 years in good health and CMV-seropositive.

The chain is built from TRBV4-3 and TRBJ1-2; D is undetermined. The germline V gene encodes CDR1 LGHNA and CDR2 YSLEER. CDR3 length equals 15 residues. The V end lost 0 bases, the J end lost 2 bases, and 10 bases lay between the germline ends. The CDR3 spells CASSQDFEGNYGYTF. CDR3 coding DNA: TGCGCCAGCAGCCAAGATTTTGAGGGAAACTATGGCTACACCTTC.

The chain links TRBV10-3 to TRBJ2-7, with 10 bases aligning to TRBD1. The germline CDR1 and CDR2 sequences are ENHRY and SYGVKD. This CDR3 spans 12 amino acids. V trimming: 8 bases; J trimming: 5 bases; junction bases outside the gene matches: 3. The CDR3 bases are TGTGCCATCCAGACAGGGGGCGACGAGCAGTACTTC. Residues: CAIQTGGDEQYF.

The rearrangement uses TRBV11-2 and TRBJ2-7; 7 nucleotides line up with TRBD2. Germline CDR1 and CDR2: SGHAT and FQNNGV. The J segment lost 1 base and the V segment lost 7 bases, leaving 10 bases of the junction unmatched. The CDR3 length is 15 residues. CDR3 nucleotide sequence: TGTGCCAGCAACCCCTTCCGGGACTATTCCTACGAGCAGTACTTC. It codes for CASNPFRDYSYEQYF.

This clone has a handful of counts. CDR3 sequence reads: CASSLAFFPGQSNTEAFF. CDR3 sequence (DNA): TGTGCCAGCAGCTTAGCGTTTTTCCCGGGACAGTCGAACACTGAAGCTTTCTTT. This rearrangement joins TRBV7-6 to TRBJ1-1; 7 bases agree with TRBD1. The germline V gene has CDR1 SGHVS and CDR2 FNYEAQ. With 0 bases clipped from V and 1 base from J, the junction kept 11 bases outside the gene matches. This CDR3 has 18 residues.

The chain carries TRBV5-1 and TRBJ2-5, with 7 nucleotides matching TRBD1. Germline CDR1 SGHRS, CDR2 YFSETQ. CDR3 length: 13 residues. V lost 5 bases, J lost 1 base, and 2 bases stayed unmatched. CDR3 residues: CASRGQPQETQYF. As DNA, the CDR3 is TGCGCCAGCAGGGGACAGCCCCAAGAGACCCAGTACTTC.

The rearrangement joins TRBV19 to TRBJ2-6; 8 bases are shared with TRBD2. Per the germline V gene, CDR1 is LNHDA and CDR2 is SQIVND (reference sequence). The CDR3 covers 18 residues. J was trimmed by 0 bases and V by 6 bases; bases with no gene match: 10. Here the CDR3 reads CASRWAVAGSSGANVLTF. CDR3 bases: TGTGCCAGTAGATGGGCGGTAGCGGGGAGCTCTGGGGCCAACGTCCTGACTTTC. Drawing the rest from reference TRBV19 and TRBJ2-6, the complete variable domain is DGGITQSPKYLFRKEGQNVTLSCEQNLNHDAMYWYRQDPGQGLRLIYYSQIVNDFQKGDIAEGYSVSREKKESFPLTVTSAQKNPTAFYLCASRWAVAGSSGANVLTFGAGSRLTVL.

The chain has TRBV7-9 and TRBJ2-7; 11 nucleotides line up with TRBD2. This CDR3 has 17 amino acids. The V gene's germline CDR1 is SEHNR and CDR2 FQNEAQ (reference sequence). V trimming: 5 bases; J trimming: 6 bases; junction bases outside the gene matches: 15. This CDR3 is CASSPRASGRPSGEQYF. As DNA, the CDR3 is TGTGCCAGCAGCCCGAGGGCTAGCGGGAGGCCATCTGGCGAGCAGTACTTC.

The chain recombines TRBV4-1 with TRBJ1-3; tentative D call: TRBD1 (6 bases). Germline CDR1 and CDR2: MGHRA and YSYEKL. The V end lost 1 base, the J end lost 4 bases, and 14 bases lay between the germline ends. This CDR3 contains 16 residues. CDR3 bases: TGCGCCAGCAGCCAAGTCCGGCAGGGGTTAGGAAACACCATATATTTT. Amino acids: CASSQVRQGLGNTIYF.

V usage is TRBV7-9 and J usage is TRBJ2-3; 10 positions match TRBD2. The ends lost 2 bases at V and 5 bases at J; junction bases unmatched: 13. CDR1 and CDR2 (germline): SEHNR, FQNEAQ (reference sequence). The length of the CDR3 is 18 residues. The CDR3 loop is CASSLKREGLGVRDTQYF. Here the CDR3 DNA reads TGTGCCAGCAGCTTAAAGCGGGAGGGCCTTGGGGTGAGAGATACGCAGTATTTT.

This clone was found once. This chain links TRBV10-3 with TRBJ1-1, with a possible D match to TRBD1 (5 bases). The CDR3 runs 17 residues. Germline-derived CDR1 and CDR2 are ENHRY and SYGVKD. V was cut by 0 bases and J by 5 bases, with 19 bases left in between. Written as DNA, the CDR3 is TGTGCCATCAGTGAGTCGGGAGGACACCCAACTGGGACTGAAGCTTTCTTT. Amino acid sequence: CAISESGGHPTGTEAFF.

This chain connects TRBV4-3 to TRBJ1-2, with 11 nucleotides matching TRBD1. The CDR3 runs to 18 residues. V lost 0 bases to trimming and J lost 2 bases; unmatched junction nucleotides: 8. Germline CDR1 LGHNA, CDR2 YSLEER. The CDR3 DNA is TGCGCCAGCAGCCAAGATCATTCAGGGACAGGGGGGAACTATGGCTACACCTTC. Its translation is CASSQDHSGTGGNYGYTF.

The chain has TRBV5-1 and TRBJ2-1; the match to TRBD1 covers 10 bases. CDR1 and CDR2 (germline): SGHRS, YFSETQ. The CDR3 contains 14 residues. The J segment lost 7 bases and the V segment lost 5 bases, leaving 6 bases of the junction unmatched. CDR3 amino acids: CASRSGTGENEQFF. Here the CDR3 DNA reads TGCGCCAGCAGATCCGGGACAGGGGAGAATGAGCAGTTCTTC.

This clone appeared a few times. The chain employs TRBV6-6 and TRBJ2-7, with a tentative D call TRBD2 (6 bases). V gave up 7 bases and J gave up 3 bases, with 7 bases separating them. Germline V lookup: CDR1 MNHNY, CDR2 SVGAGI (reference sequence). The CDR3 is 11 residues long. As DNA, the CDR3 is TGTGCCAGCACGGACTACTACGAGCAGTACTTC. Translation gives CASTDYYEQYF.

The chain couples TRBV15 to TRBJ1-4; D is perhaps TRBD1 (6 bases). Trimming shortened V by 7 bases and J by 8 bases, and 26 bases separated the two germline ends. Germline V gene data show CDR1 as LNHNV and CDR2 as YYDKDF (reference sequence). There are 17 residues in the CDR3. CDR3 residues: CATTLGGIRPEGEKLFF. Here the CDR3 DNA reads TGTGCCACCACCCTAGGGGGTATTAGACCCGAGGGGGAAAAACTGTTTTTT.

This clone was counted only a few times. The chain employs TRBV4-1 and TRBJ1-2, with TRBD1 matching over 8 bases. With 0 bases clipped from V and 11 bases from J, the junction kept 11 bases outside the gene matches. The CDR3 is made up of 15 amino acids. Per the germline V gene, CDR1 is MGHRA and CDR2 is YSYEKL. This CDR3 reads CASSQDRQGALGYTF. CDR3 bases: TGCGCCAGCAGCCAAGATAGGCAGGGGGCTTTGGGATACACCTTC.

The chain has TRBV6-5 and TRBJ2-7; 12 bases map to TRBD1. CDR3 size: 14 residues. V lost 6 bases and J lost 11; bases outside the gene matches: 11. Per germline, CDR1 MNHEY and CDR2 SVGAGI. The CDR3 loop reads CASRDGTGGVVEYF. As DNA, the CDR3 is TGTGCCAGCAGGGACGGGACAGGGGGCGTGGTGGAGTACTTC.